Here is one T cell receptor beta chain with its context. Its specificity is unknown. This record comes from a study of OX40 agonist ivuxolimab in advanced cancers. For the study at large: Ivuxolimab is an agonistic anti-OX40 (CD134) antibody, and patients were treated with it. Melanoma, hepatocellular carcinoma, head and neck or renal cell cancer occurred in dose-escalation patients. General study results and limits: Averaged across samples, CD8+ T cells carried more expanded clones than CD4+ did. Both CD4+ and CD8+ T cell populations in blood had undergone clonal expansion by week 6 at 0.1 to 3.0 mg/kg.

CDR3 length equals 13 residues. Germline CDR1 is MDHEN and CDR2 is SYDVKM. V was pared by 7 bases and J by 3 bases, with 12 bases between. TCRdb keeps only in-frame clones here, not all; method: immunoSEQ multiplex PCR. The data contain about 67,000 clones, approximately 87% of them singletons. This sequence joins TRBV28 and TRBJ1-2; possible D gene TRBD1, 6 bases. This receptor was taken from an adult with an advanced solid tumor such as melanoma, head and neck, liver or kidney cancer. The sample was CD4+ or CD8+ T cells sorted from blood, taken in a trial of the OX40 agonist ivuxolimab. In nucleotides, the CDR3 is TGTGCCAGCATTAGGCGGGGGCACTATGGCTACACCTTC. Translating it yields CASIRRGHYGYTF.